This T cell receptor beta chain was profiled in a study of cytomegalovirus exposure and HLA in healthy donors. In the PCR, 60 Vbeta and 13 Jbeta primers were used. The assay was immunoSEQ multiplex PCR, and TCRdb's table has in-frame clones only and misses some. The sample holds 100,000 or so clones, 80% to 90% seen once. About this clone: Its antigen is unidentified.

Nominally healthy donors were sampled, though unrecorded immune exposures were likely. Germline CDR1 reads MNHEY; CDR2 reads SMNVEV (reference sequence). This CDR3 spans 13 amino acids. With 5 bases removed from V and 4 bases from J, the gap between germline ends came to 11 bases. Study findings and constraints: Differences between HLA loci emerged in a later analysis of TCR association rates, with DRB1 most and HLA-C fewest. The productive fraction for most TCR beta V segments was about 87% or about 30% in an earlier analysis.

V and J are TRBV27 and TRBJ1-2, with a possible D match to TRBD1 (5 bases). Sequenced: PBMCs. This TCR was sampled from a middle-aged man in good health and CMV-seronegative. The CDR3 DNA sequence: TGTGCCAGCAGTCCAACGGGACTCTATGGCTACACCTTC. Encoded protein: CASSPTGLYGYTF.